The clone carrying this T cell receptor beta chain was picked up a small number of times. Study processing details: Amplification from reference gene primers served as the basis for estimated nucleated cell counts. Method: immunoSEQ multiplex PCR; TCRdb's copy keeps in-frame clones and lacks some. V, J and clone size were drawn from that table, and D and trimming were deduced from the DNA. The data show more than 70,000 clones, 70% to 90% seen once. This sample was taken from a study of blood T cell repertoires in COVID-19. At the level of the study: Italy, Spain and the United States were the sources of the convalescent and acute COVID-19 samples. In each case, the material was cDNA or gDNA derived from T cells, B-cell-depleted T cells, or PBMCs.

The CDR3 runs 15 residues. CDR1 and CDR2 from the germline V gene are MGHRA and YSYEKL. The V and J ends lost 1 base and 8 bases, in that order; junction bases with no gene match: 9. The sequence was obtained from a man aged 80 or over with active or convalescent COVID-19. Sequencing used peripheral blood. The genes are TRBV4-1 and TRBJ1-2; 8 nucleotides align to TRBD1. The CDR3 protein is CASSQGDRQLVGYTF. Here the CDR3 DNA reads TGCGCCAGCAGCCAAGGGGACAGGCAACTAGTAGGCTACACCTTC.